This TCR beta chain was sequenced for a study of blood T cell repertoires in COVID-19. The wider study: COVID-19 samples, acute and convalescent, were from the United States, Italy and Spain.

CDR3 length: 16 residues. The V and J ends lost 0 bases and 5 bases, in that order; junction bases with no gene match: 7. In germline, CDR1 is ENHRY, CDR2 SYGVKD. Per the original data handling: Scientists estimated how many nucleated cells there were by amplifying reference gene primers. Only in-frame clones appear in the TCRdb table, and some are missing; sequencing was by immunoSEQ multiplex PCR. The V and J calls and clone size come from that table; D and trimming were worked out from the DNA. The sample has under 150,000 clones, 90% seen once. This receptor was obtained from a woman between 45 and 65 years old with acute or convalescent COVID-19. The genes are TRBV10-3 and TRBJ2-1, with TRBD1 matching 7 bases. The sequenced sample was peripheral blood. The CDR3 loop is CAISESIGGQDNEQFF. The DNA for the CDR3 is TGTGCCATCAGTGAGTCGATAGGAGGACAGGACAATGAGCAGTTCTTC.